Below, 5 T cell receptor beta chains from the same sample are listed, as sequenced in a study of a mutant IDH1 vaccine in newly diagnosed glioma (dated by TCRdb to the early 2020s). Receptor libraries were prepared by the immunoSEQ multiplex PCR assay. Not all clones reach the TCRdb copy of this immuneACCESS table, which keeps in-frame sequences only. Checked studies attribute under half of the gap to unresolved V genes and leave the rest unexplained. This sample lists around 35,000 clones; about 80% were detected once. In total, the top ten clones hold 24% of the sample. What the time point label conveys for this sample: week 5, during vaccination. Each vaccine dose, consisting of 300 ug of a 20-mer mutant IDH1 peptide in Montanide, was administered subcutaneously with topical imiquimod. These receptors' targets are unknown. The sample here was PBMCs, taken from a glioma patient whose treatment included an IDH1 peptide vaccine. Every receptor here comes from a man younger than 45 with glioma.

The chain employs TRBV2 and TRBJ1-1, with TRBD1 as a possible D gene (6 bases). Germline V gene data show CDR1 as SNHLY and CDR2 as FYNNEI. The V end lost 5 bases, the J end lost 5 bases, and 18 bases lay between the germline ends. The CDR3 has 15 residues. Here the CDR3 reads CASSPTTGLGTEAFF. The CDR3 DNA is TGTGCCAGCAGTCCAACTACAGGGTTAGGGACTGAAGCTTTCTTT.

The chain recombines TRBV7-9 with TRBJ2-5, with TRBD2 matching over 12 bases. CDR3 length equals 18 residues. The V gene's germline CDR1 is SEHNR and CDR2 FQNEAQ (reference sequence). V was pared by 4 bases and J by 5 bases, with 14 bases of the junction left unmatched. The CDR3 DNA reads as TGTGCCAGCAGCTCGCCCAGCTCACTAGCGGGGGGCCACGAGACCCAGTACTTC. Translation gives CASSSPSSLAGGHETQYF.

This sequence joins TRBV6-4 and TRBJ1-6; maybe TRBD1 (5 bases). The CDR3 is 13 residues long. Germline CDR1 and CDR2: MRHNA and SNTAGT. Trimming removed 8 bases at V and 10 bases at J, with 15 bases between. CDR3 coding DNA: TGTGCCAGCTCGGCTGGGGGTAACTCACCCCTCCACTTT. The encoded protein is CASSAGGNSPLHF.

The genes are TRBV27 and TRBJ2-3, with a weak D call TRBD2 (6 bases). Trimming pared 8 bases from V and 3 bases from J, leaving 12 bases between. Germline lookup yields CDR1 MNHEY and CDR2 SMNVEV (reference sequence). The CDR3 runs to 13 residues. In nucleotides, the CDR3 is TGTGCCAGCTTCGCCGGGGGAACAGATACGCAGTATTTT. It is translated as CASFAGGTDTQYF.

The chain is built from TRBV19 and TRBJ2-2; D is ambiguous. Germline-derived CDR1 and CDR2 are LNHDA and SQIVND (reference sequence). V lost 1 base to trimming and J lost 4 bases, with 4 bases between them. CDR3 length equals 13 residues. CDR3 bases: TGTGCCAGTAGTATAGTATTCACCGGGGAGCTGTTTTTT. Protein: CASSIVFTGELFF.